The 23 T cell receptor beta chains below all came from one sample that was sequenced in a study of T cells in women clearing cervical HPV infection. Profiled with immunoSEQ multiplex PCR; TCRdb holds only in-frame clones, not every one. The ten most abundant clones cover under 12% of a sample with around 16,000 clones. Material: blood buffy coat. These receptors came from a woman aged 18 to 75 with a cervical HPV16 infection that either progressed to CIN3+ or cleared (not recorded which).

Turning to this clone: The sequence runs out 3 residues before the end of the CDR3; the remainder is reconstructed from the germline J gene. This sequence joins TRBV5-4 and TRBJ2-1; 8 bases align to TRBD2. The V segment lost 5 bases and the J segment 4 bases; nucleotides outside the gene matches: 5. This CDR3 comprises 14 residues. CDR1 and CDR2 from the germline V gene are SGHNT and YYREEE (reference sequence). The CDR3 spells CASRQLAEYNEQFF. Partial CDR3 DNA: TGTGCCAGCAGGCAACTAGCGGAGTACAATGAG.

In regard to this clone: With the read ending 3 residues before the CDR3 end, the germline J gene is used to fill in that end. The gene calls are TRBV18 and TRBJ1-2, with a tentative D call TRBD1 (5 bases). CDR3 size: 15 residues. CDR1 is KGHSH, CDR2 LQKENI, per germline. CDR3 bases read: TGTGCCAGCTCACCACCGGGACTAGAGATTAATGAC. Amino acids: CASSPPGLEIND. The CDR3 reads in full as CASSPPGLEINDYTF.

Worth noting for this clone: The read halts 3 residues ahead of the CDR3 end, with the missing end drawn from the germline J gene. This chain joins TRBV18 and TRBJ1-3; 12 nucleotides line up with TRBD1. Germline CDR1 KGHSH, CDR2 LQKENI. The CDR3 length is 17 residues. Losses at the gene ends were 6 bases for V and 6 bases for J; bases not matched to a gene: 12. The CDR3 reads CASSSLGTGGKENTIYF. The covered CDR3 bases are TGTGCCAGCTCTTCTCTCGGGACAGGGGGCAAGGAAAACACC. Looking up the rest from reference TRBV18 and TRBJ1-3 gives the full variable domain: NAGVMQNPRHLVRRRGQEARLRCSPMKGHSHVYWYRQLPEEGLKFMVYLQKENIIDESGMPKERFSAEFPKEGPSILRIQQVVRGDSAAYFCASSSLGTGGKENTIYFGEGSWLTVV.

In the case of this clone: Read coverage stops 3 residues before the CDR3 terminus; the germline J gene supplies the remainder. The rearrangement joins TRBV20-1 to TRBJ2-5; 9 nucleotides line up with TRBD1. J gave up 4 bases and V 2 bases, and 17 bases lay outside the gene matches. This CDR3 is 18 amino acids long. Per the germline V gene, CDR1 is DFQATT and CDR2 is SNEGSKA (reference sequence). The CDR3 DNA, read in part, is TGCAGTGCTAGACTTGTACCGGGACAGGGTTTCGGGGTAGAGACC. Translated, it gives CSARLVPGQGFGVET. The whole CDR3 protein is CSARLVPGQGFGVETQYF.

Comment on this clone: The observed sequence ends 3 residues before the CDR3 terminus, with the missing tail filled in from the germline J gene. The V and J genes are TRBV20-1 and TRBJ1-5, with 7 positions matching TRBD1. Germline loops: CDR1 DFQATT, CDR2 SNEGSKA (reference sequence). V shed 6 bases and J 5 bases; nucleotides not matched to a gene: 13. The CDR3 totals 15 residues. The CDR3: CSAPPPNRGDQPQHF. Partial CDR3 DNA: TGCAGTGCACCACCTCCCAACAGGGGAGATCAGCCC.

Comment on this clone: The CDR3 goes on 3 residues after the read ends, and that part is filled in from the germline J gene. The V call is TRBV10-3, the J call TRBJ2-3; TRBD1 might be the D (6 bases). The CDR3 runs to 15 residues. Germline CDR1 reads ENHRY; CDR2 reads SYGVKD. Trimming left V 6 bases short and J 1 base short, with 14 bases between. This chain's CDR3 is CAIRNREGGTDTQYF. CDR3 bases read: TGTGCCATCAGAAACAGGGAAGGGGGCACAGATACG.

Comments on this clone: The read ends 3 residues before the CDR3 terminus; that terminus is restored from the germline J gene. The chain joins TRBV18 to TRBJ2-3, with D tentatively TRBD1 (6 bases). Germline V gene lookup returns CDR1 KGHSH and CDR2 LQKENI. The CDR3 has 16 amino acids. CDR3 sequence: CASSPQEDRRNQPQYF. CDR3 DNA (partial): TGTGCCAGCTCACCTCAAGAAGACAGGCGCAATCAGCCG.

The DNA read from the CDR3 is TGTGCCAGCAGTTCTCAAACCAGGGGGAAAGAGACC. Protein product: CASSSQTRGKET. The CDR3 in full is CASSSQTRGKETQYF. This chain joins TRBV27 and TRBJ2-5; 7 bases are shared with TRBD1. The read terminates 3 residues ahead of where the CDR3 ends, so the germline J gene completes it. The germline CDR1 and CDR2 sequences are MNHEY and SMNVEV (reference sequence). CDR3 length: 15 residues. Trimming took 4 bases from V and 3 from J; bases not matched to a gene: 8.

With respect to this clone: The read terminates 3 residues ahead of where the CDR3 ends, so the germline J gene completes it. This sequence joins TRBV5-5 and TRBJ2-5, with 8 positions matching TRBD1. The ends lost 4 bases at V and 4 bases at J; junction bases unmatched: 6. CDR3 length: 14 residues. Germline V gene data show CDR1 as SGHKS and CDR2 as YYEKEE (reference sequence). CDR3 bases read: TGTGCCAGCAGCCCCCGGGACAGGAGAGAGACC. The encoded protein is CASSPRDRRET. The CDR3, in full, reads CASSPRDRRETQYF.

With respect to this clone: The read stops 3 residues short of the end of the CDR3; the missing end is completed from the germline J gene. V and J are TRBV30 and TRBJ2-5; TRBD1 agrees at 9 bases. V shed 5 bases and J 4 bases; nucleotides not matched to a gene: 2. CDR1 and CDR2 (germline): GTSNPN, SVGIG (reference sequence). This CDR3 has 12 amino acids. The sequenced part of the CDR3 DNA is TGTGCCTGGGACAGGGGGATAGAGACC. This codes for CAWDRGIET. The whole CDR3 region reads CAWDRGIETQYF.

With regard to this clone: The read falls 3 residues short of the CDR3 end, and the missing part is taken from the germline J gene. The chain employs TRBV20-1 and TRBJ2-3; 13 positions agree with TRBD2. The V gene end was trimmed by 3 bases and the J gene end by 2 bases; junction bases not matched to a gene: 5. Germline V gives CDR1 DFQATT, CDR2 SNEGSKA (reference sequence). The CDR3 covers 16 residues. The sequenced part of the CDR3 DNA is TGCAGTGCTAGCGCGACTAGCGGGAGGAACACAGATACG. It yields the protein CSASATSGRNTDT. The complete CDR3 reads CSASATSGRNTDTQYF.

A word on this clone: Read sequence stops 3 residues before the CDR3 end, and the germline J gene provides the missing end. The identical CDR3 is also encoded by other nucleotide sequences in the sample. The V gene is TRBV18, the J gene TRBJ2-1, with TRBD1 identical over 10 bases. Germline V gene data show CDR1 as KGHSH and CDR2 as LQKENI. The V gene end was trimmed by 6 bases and the J gene end by 6 bases; junction bases not matched to a gene: 11. The CDR3 length is 16 residues. The DNA read from the CDR3 is TGTGCCAGCTCCCCCCCCCTCCGGGACAGGGGCAATGAG. Its protein is CASSPPLRDRGNE. From start to end, the CDR3 is CASSPPLRDRGNEQFF.

As concerns this clone: The read ends 3 residues shy of where the CDR3 ends; the end is completed using the germline J gene. The chain is built from TRBV7-2 and TRBJ1-5; weak D call: TRBD1 (5 bases). This CDR3 region has 15 residues. Trimming removed 3 bases from V and 2 bases from J, with 11 bases in between. Germline V gives CDR1 SGHTA, CDR2 FQGNSA. The CDR3 loop is CASSFSGWGNQPQHF. The DNA read from the CDR3 is TGTGCCAGCAGCTTTTCAGGGTGGGGCAATCAGCCC.

Worth noting for this clone: The read terminates 3 residues before the CDR3 end, so the remaining end is supplied by the germline J gene. The J gene is TRBJ1-1, the V gene TRBV5-3, with 8 bases that match TRBD1. TRBV5-3 is marked as an open reading frame, function uncertain. The CDR3 is 15 amino acids. V dropped 2 bases and J dropped 4; count of bases not matched to a gene: 7. The CDR3 reads CARSLGRGRVTEAFF. The DNA read from the CDR3 is TGTGCCAGAAGCTTAGGCAGGGGGCGGGTCACTGAA.

As concerns this clone: The read comes to an end 3 residues before the CDR3 does, leaving the germline J gene to fill in the end. Other nucleotide sequences from this sample produce the same CDR3. The chain links TRBV5-6 to TRBJ2-1; D unclear. The germline gives CDR1 SGHDT, CDR2 YYEEEE. This CDR3 spans 14 amino acids. Trimming removed 2 bases from V and 0 bases from J, with 6 bases in between. The part of the CDR3 DNA that was read is TGTGCCAGCAGCTTTCCGGGCTCCTACAATGAG. It yields the protein CASSFPGSYNE. The entire CDR3 is CASSFPGSYNEQFF.

Points on this clone: Read coverage stops 3 residues before the CDR3 terminus; the germline J gene supplies the remainder. The V gene is TRBV6-2 or TRBV6-3, the J gene TRBJ1-2; D not resolved. From germline, CDR1 is MNHEY and CDR2 SVGEGT. There are 12 residues in the CDR3. The sequenced CDR3 bases are TGTGCCAGCAGGTTTAGCTCTCAAAGG. It yields the protein CASRFSSQR. The whole CDR3 region reads CASRFSSQRYTF.

Comments on this clone: The CDR3 end lies 3 residues beyond the end of the read and is filled in from the germline J gene. The gene calls are TRBV7-2 and TRBJ2-1, with 7 nucleotides matching TRBD2. Per the germline V gene, CDR1 is SGHTA and CDR2 is FQGNSA. Unmatched junction bases numbered 6, after V lost 5 bases and J lost 2 bases. The CDR3 is 15 residues long. CDR3 DNA, as far as it was read: TGTGCCAGCAGCATAACTAGCGCGGCCTACAATGAG. Its translation is CASSITSAAYNE. The entire CDR3 protein is CASSITSAAYNEQFF.

A note on this clone: The read stops 3 residues short of the end of the CDR3; the missing end is completed from the germline J gene. The V gene is TRBV5-1, the J gene TRBJ2-3; D call uncertain. Germline V gene sequence: CDR1 SGHRS, CDR2 YFSETQ. V was trimmed by 1 base and J by 5 bases, leaving 2 bases between them. The CDR3 length is 11 residues. Partial CDR3 DNA: TGCGCCAGCAGCTTGCAAGATACG. Translation gives CASSLQDT. The CDR3 in full is CASSLQDTQYF.

Measured by frequency, this clone is medium-sized (0.01 to 0.1%). Coverage ceases 3 residues before the CDR3 finishes, and the germline J gene fills in the end. Other DNA sequences from this sample encode an identical CDR3 as well. The chain is built from TRBV18 and TRBJ1-5, with 9 bases lining up with TRBD1. The germline gives CDR1 KGHSH, CDR2 LQKENI. J lost 2 bases, V lost 6 bases, and 5 bases had no gene match. The CDR3 spans 15 residues. CDR3 sequence reads: CASSPDRGGNQPQHF. The CDR3 DNA, read in part, is TGTGCCAGCTCCCCGGACAGGGGAGGCAATCAGCCC.

Turning to this clone: The read comes to an end 3 residues before the CDR3 does, leaving the germline J gene to fill in the end. The chain combines TRBV6-2 or TRBV6-3 with TRBJ1-1; TRBD1 aligns across 8 bases. The CDR3 is 16 residues long. CDR1 is MNHEY, CDR2 SVGEGT, per germline. The CDR3 region is CASSYPGTGVTREAFF. CDR3 DNA (partial): TGTGCCAGCAGTTACCCTGGGACAGGAGTCACTCGCGAA.

About this clone itself: The observed sequence ends 3 residues before the CDR3 terminus, with the missing tail filled in from the germline J gene. This chain uses TRBV6-2 or TRBV6-3 with TRBJ2-5; the match to TRBD2 covers 7 bases. Germline V gene data show CDR1 as MNHEY and CDR2 as SVGEGT. Trimming cost V 3 bases and J 7 bases; bases outside gene matches: 14. The CDR3 spans 16 residues. The CDR3 reads CASSYSPPGTILTQYF. The covered CDR3 bases are TGTGCCAGCAGTTATTCGCCTCCCGGGACTATACTGACC.

CDR3: CSVELTGETQYF. CDR3 bases read: TGCAGCGTTGAGTTGACAGGGGAGACG. V and J are TRBV29-1 and TRBJ2-3, with 8 nucleotides matching TRBD1. The CDR3 end is not reached by the read, which stops 3 residues before it; the germline J gene fills it in. The length of the CDR3 is 12 residues. Germline V gives CDR1 SQVTM, CDR2 ANQGSEA.

About this clone: The read comes to an end 3 residues before the CDR3 does, leaving the germline J gene to fill in the end. The J gene is TRBJ2-3, the V gene TRBV20-1; TRBD1 might be the D (5 bases). Trimming cost V 3 bases and J 8 bases, with 15 bases left between them. Germline-derived CDR1 and CDR2 are DFQATT and SNEGSKA (reference sequence). The CDR3 spans 13 residues. Here the CDR3 reads CSARPSGSGTQYF. The DNA read from the CDR3 is TGCAGTGCTAGGCCCTCAGGGTCGGGTACG.